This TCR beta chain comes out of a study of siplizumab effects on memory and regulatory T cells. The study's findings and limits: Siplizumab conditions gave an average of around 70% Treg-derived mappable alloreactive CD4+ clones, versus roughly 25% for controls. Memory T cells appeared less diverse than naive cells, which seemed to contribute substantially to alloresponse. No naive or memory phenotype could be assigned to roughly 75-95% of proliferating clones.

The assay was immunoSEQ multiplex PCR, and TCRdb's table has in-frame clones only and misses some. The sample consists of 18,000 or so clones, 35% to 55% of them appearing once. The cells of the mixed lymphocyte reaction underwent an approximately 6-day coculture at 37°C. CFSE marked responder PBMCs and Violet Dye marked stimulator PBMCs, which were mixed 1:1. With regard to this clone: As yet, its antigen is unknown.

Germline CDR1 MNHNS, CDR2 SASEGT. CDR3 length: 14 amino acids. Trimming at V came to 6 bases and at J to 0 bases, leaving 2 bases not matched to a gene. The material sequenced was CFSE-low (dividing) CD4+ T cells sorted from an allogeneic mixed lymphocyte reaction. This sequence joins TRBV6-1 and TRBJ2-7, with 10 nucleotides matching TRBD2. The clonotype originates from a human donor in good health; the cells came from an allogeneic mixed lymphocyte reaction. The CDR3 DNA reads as TGTGCCAGCAGAACTAGCGGGGTCTCCTACGAGCAGTACTTC. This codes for CASRTSGVSYEQYF.